This T cell receptor beta chain was identified during a study of CD8 T cells in ankylosing spondylitis. This clonotype has only one observation. The ends were cut back, 4 bases at V and 10 bases at J, with 19 bases in the middle. Germline V gene lookup returns CDR1 DFQATT and CDR2 SNEGSKA (reference sequence). The CDR3 has 14 amino acids. TCRdb re-called the 5' RACE reads with MiXCR, one entry per CDR3 protein. Among some 200,000 distinct CDR3 sequences listed, 25% to 30% were seen once. The chain is built from TRBV20-1 and TRBJ1-4; D call uncertain. Sample: blood, either unsorted or a sorted T cell fraction (not recorded which). The sequence derives from a male donor with ankylosing spondylitis or in good health (not recorded which). CDR3 residues: CSAKEVLSVGKLFF. The CDR3 DNA reads as TGCAGTGCTAAAGAGGTGCTGTCGGTAGGAAAACTGTTTTTT.